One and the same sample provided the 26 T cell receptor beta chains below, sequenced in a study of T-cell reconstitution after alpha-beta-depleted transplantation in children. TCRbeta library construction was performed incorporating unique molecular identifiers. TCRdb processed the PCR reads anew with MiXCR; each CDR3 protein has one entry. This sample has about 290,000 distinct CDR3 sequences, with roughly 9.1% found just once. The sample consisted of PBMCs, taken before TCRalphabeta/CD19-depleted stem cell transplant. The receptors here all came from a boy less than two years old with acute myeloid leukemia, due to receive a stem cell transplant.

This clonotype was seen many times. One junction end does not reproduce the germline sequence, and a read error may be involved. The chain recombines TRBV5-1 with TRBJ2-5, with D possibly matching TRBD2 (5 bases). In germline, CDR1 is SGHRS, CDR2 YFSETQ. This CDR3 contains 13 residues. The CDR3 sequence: CASSLRAEETQYF. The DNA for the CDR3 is TGTGCCAGCAGCTTGCGGGCGGAGGAGACCCAGTACTTC.

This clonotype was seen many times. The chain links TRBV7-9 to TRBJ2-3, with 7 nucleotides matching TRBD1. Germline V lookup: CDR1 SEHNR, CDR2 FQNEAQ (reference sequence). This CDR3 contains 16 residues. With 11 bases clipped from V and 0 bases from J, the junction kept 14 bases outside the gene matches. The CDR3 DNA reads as TGTGCCGCCCGAGGACAGGTGGGCTCTAGCACAGATACGCAGTATTTT. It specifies CAARGQVGSSTDTQYF.

DNA of the CDR3: TGTGCCAGCAGTCTCGGGACAGGCATTCCTGGGGCCAACGTCCTGACTTTC. Translation: CASSLGTGIPGANVLTF. V gene TRBV28 combines with J gene TRBJ2-6, with 8 nucleotides matching TRBD1. The trim removed 5 bases at V and 2 bases at J, leaving 8 bases unmatched. Germline-derived CDR1 and CDR2 are MDHEN and SYDVKM. The CDR3 extends over 17 amino acids.

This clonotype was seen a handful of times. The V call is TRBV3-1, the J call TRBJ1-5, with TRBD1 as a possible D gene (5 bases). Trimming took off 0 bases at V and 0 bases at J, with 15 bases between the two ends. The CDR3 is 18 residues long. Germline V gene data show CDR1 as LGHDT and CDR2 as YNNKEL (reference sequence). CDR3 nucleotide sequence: TGTGCCAGCAGCCAAGATGGGCTGAGGGGCCCTAGCAATCAGCCCCAGCATTTT. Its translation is CASSQDGLRGPSNQPQHF. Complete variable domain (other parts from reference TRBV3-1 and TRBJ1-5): DTAVSQTPKYLVTQMGNDKSIKCEQNLGHDTMYWYKQDSKKFLKIMFSYNNKELIINETVPNRFSPKSPDKAHLNLHINSLELGDSAVYFCASSQDGLRGPSNQPQHFGDGTRLSIL.

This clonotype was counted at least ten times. The DNA of the CDR3 is TGTGCCAGCAGCTGGGGTTTGGGCGAGCAGTACTTC. It is translated as CASSWGLGEQYF. The chain joins TRBV7-2 to TRBJ2-7; D remains unclear. Germline lookup yields CDR1 SGHTA and CDR2 FQGNSA. With 4 bases removed from V and 6 bases from J, the gap between germline ends came to 10 bases. This CDR3 has 12 residues.

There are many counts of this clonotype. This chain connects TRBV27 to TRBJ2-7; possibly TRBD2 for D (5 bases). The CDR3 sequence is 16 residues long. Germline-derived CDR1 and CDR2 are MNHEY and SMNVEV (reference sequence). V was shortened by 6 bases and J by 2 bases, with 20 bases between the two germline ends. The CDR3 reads CASSLRRPQRAYEQYF. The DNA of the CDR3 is TGTGCCAGCAGCCTTAGGCGGCCCCAGAGGGCCTACGAGCAGTACTTC.

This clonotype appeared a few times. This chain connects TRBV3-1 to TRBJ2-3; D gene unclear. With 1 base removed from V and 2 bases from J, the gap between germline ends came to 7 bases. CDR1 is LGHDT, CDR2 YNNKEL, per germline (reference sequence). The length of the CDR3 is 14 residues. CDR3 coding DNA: TGTGCCAGCAGCCAAGGTTTCAACACAGATACGCAGTATTTT. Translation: CASSQGFNTDTQYF.

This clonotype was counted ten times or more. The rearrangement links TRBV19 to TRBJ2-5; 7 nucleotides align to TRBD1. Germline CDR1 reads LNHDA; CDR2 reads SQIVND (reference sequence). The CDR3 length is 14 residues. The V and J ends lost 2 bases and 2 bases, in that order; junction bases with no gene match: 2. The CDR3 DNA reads TGTGCCAGTAGTATAACACAGGGGCAAGAGACCCAGTACTTC. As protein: CASSITQGQETQYF.

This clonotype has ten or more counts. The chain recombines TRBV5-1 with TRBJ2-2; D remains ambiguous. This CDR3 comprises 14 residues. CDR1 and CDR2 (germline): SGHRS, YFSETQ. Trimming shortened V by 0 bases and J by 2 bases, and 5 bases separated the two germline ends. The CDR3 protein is CASSLAFNTGELFF. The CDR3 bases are TGCGCCAGCAGCTTGGCTTTCAACACCGGGGAGCTGTTTTTT. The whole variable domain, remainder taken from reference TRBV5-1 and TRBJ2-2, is KAGVTQTPRYLIKTRGQQVTLSCSPISGHRSVSWYQQTPGQGLQFLFEYFSETQRNKGNFPGRFSGRQFSNSRSEMNVSTLELGDSALYLCASSLAFNTGELFFGEGSRLTVL.

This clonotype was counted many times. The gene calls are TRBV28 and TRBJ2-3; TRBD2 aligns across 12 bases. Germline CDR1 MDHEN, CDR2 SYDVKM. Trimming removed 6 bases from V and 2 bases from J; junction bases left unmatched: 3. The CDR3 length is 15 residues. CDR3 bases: TGTGCCAGCAGCCCTAGCGGGAGGGCCACAGATACGCAGTATTTT. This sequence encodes CASSPSGRATDTQYF.

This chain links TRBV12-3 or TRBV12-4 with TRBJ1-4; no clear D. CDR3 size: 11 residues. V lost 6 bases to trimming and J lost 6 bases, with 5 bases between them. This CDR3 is CASRRYEKLFF. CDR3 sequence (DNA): TGTGCCAGCAGACGGTATGAAAAACTGTTTTTT.

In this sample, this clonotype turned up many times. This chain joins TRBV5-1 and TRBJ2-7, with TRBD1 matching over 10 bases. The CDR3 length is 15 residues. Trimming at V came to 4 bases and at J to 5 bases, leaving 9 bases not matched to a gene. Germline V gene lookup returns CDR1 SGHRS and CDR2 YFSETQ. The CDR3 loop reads CASSVTGTGVNEQYF. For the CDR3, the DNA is TGCGCCAGCAGCGTGACCGGGACAGGGGTTAACGAGCAGTACTTC.

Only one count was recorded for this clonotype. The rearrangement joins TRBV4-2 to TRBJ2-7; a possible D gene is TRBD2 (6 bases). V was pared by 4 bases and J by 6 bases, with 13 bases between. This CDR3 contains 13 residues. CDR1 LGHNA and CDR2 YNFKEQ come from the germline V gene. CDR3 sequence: CASSPGVHCEQYF. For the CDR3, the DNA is TGTGCCAGCAGCCCGGGGGTCCACTGCGAGCAGTACTTC.

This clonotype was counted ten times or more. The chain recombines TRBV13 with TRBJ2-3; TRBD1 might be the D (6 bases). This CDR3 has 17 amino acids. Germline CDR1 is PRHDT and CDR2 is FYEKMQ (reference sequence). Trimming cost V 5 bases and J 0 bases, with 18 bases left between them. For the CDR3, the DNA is TGTGCCAGCAGCAGCGACCGGGACACAACTAGCACAGATACGCAGTATTTT. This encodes CASSSDRDTTSTDTQYF.

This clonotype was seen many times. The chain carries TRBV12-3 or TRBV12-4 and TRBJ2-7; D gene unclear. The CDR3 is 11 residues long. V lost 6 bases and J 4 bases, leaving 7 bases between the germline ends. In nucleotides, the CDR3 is TGTGCCAGCAGCCGTAGGTACGAGCAGTACTTC. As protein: CASSRRYEQYF.

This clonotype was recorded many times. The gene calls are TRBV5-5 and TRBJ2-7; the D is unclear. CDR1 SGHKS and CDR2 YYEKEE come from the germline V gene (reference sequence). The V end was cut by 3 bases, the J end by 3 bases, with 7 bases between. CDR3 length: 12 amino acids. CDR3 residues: CASSWAHYEQYF. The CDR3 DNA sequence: TGTGCCAGCAGCTGGGCGCACTACGAGCAGTACTTC.

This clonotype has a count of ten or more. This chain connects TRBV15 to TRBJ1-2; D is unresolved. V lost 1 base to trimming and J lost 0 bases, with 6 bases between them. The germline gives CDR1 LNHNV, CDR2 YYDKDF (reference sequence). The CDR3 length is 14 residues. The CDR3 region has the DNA TGTGCCACCAGCAGAGGCTTAGCTAACTATGGCTACACCTTC. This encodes CATSRGLANYGYTF.

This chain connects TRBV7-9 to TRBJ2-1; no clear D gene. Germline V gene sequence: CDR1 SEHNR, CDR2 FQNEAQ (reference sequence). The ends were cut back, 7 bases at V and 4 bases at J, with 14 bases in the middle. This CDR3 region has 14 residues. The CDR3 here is CASTSAGDYNEQFF. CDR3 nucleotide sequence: TGTGCCAGCACCTCGGCCGGAGATTACAATGAGCAGTTCTTC.

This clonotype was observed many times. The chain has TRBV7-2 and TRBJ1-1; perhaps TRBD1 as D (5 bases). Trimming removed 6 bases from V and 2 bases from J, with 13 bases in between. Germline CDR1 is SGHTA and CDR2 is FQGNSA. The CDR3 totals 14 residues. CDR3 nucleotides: TGTGCCAGCAGGGAGGGGCCGCTTAACACTGAAGCTTTCTTT. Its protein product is CASREGPLNTEAFF.

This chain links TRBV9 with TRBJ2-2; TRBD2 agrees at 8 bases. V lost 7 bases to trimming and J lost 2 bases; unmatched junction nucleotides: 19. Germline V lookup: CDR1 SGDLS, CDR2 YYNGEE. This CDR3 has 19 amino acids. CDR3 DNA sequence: TGTGCCAGCGGCGGTCTAGCGGGCCACTCCCCTTCCAACACCGGGGAGCTGTTTTTT. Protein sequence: CASGGLAGHSPSNTGELFF.

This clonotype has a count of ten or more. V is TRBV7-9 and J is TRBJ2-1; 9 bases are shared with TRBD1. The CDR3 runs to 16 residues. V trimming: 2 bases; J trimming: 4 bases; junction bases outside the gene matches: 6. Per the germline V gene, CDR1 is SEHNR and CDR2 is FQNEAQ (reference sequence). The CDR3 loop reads CASSLPQGAYYNEQFF. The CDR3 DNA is TGTGCCAGCAGCTTACCACAGGGGGCGTATTACAATGAGCAGTTCTTC.

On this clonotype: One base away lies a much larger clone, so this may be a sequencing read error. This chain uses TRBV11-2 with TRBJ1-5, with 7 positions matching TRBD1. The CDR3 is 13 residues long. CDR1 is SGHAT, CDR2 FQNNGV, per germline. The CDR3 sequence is CASSLGEGQPHHF. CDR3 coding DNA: TGTGCCAGCAGCTTAGGAGAGGGACAGCCCCACCATTTT.

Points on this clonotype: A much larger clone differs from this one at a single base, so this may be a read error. The CDR3 protein is CSARDAGRPYDQYF. The CDR3 region has the DNA TGCAGTGCTAGAGACGCGGGCCGTCCCTACGACCAGTACTTC. The chain carries TRBV20-1 and TRBJ2-7; D perhaps matches TRBD2 (5 bases). This CDR3 spans 14 amino acids. Germline loops: CDR1 DFQATT, CDR2 SNEGSKA (reference sequence).

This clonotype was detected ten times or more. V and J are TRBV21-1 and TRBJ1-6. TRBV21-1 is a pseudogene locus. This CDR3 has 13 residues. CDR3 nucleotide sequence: TGTGCCAGCAGCAAAGTTGCCAATTCACCCCTCCACTTT. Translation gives CASSKVANSPLHF.

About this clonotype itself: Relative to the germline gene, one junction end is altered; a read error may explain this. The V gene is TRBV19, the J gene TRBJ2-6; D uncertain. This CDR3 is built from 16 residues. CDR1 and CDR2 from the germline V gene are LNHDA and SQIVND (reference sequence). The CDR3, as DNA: TGTGCCAGTAGTATAGAACCGTACTCTGAGGCCAACGTCCTGACTTTC. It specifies CASSIEPYSEANVLTF.

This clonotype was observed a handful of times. Here the CDR3 reads CASSFRPHTGELFF. Written as DNA, the CDR3 is TGCGCCAGCAGCTTCCGACCGCACACCGGGGAGCTGTTTTTT. The rearrangement joins TRBV5-1 to TRBJ2-2; D is undetermined. Germline CDR1 and CDR2: SGHRS and YFSETQ. There are 14 residues in the CDR3. V was clipped by 2 bases and J by 3 bases, with 8 bases between them.